The next 10 T cell receptor beta chains were all read from a single sample in a study of chemoradiotherapy in HPV16-positive cancers. Profiled with immunoSEQ multiplex PCR; TCRdb holds only in-frame clones, not every one. This sample has about 22,000 clones, with 70% to 90% found just once. Here the sequenced sample was blood, taken from a patient who underwent chemoradiotherapy. Every receptor here comes from a human donor with HPV-associated anogenital cancer.

This chain joins TRBV11-2 and TRBJ2-3; no clear D. V was cut by 0 bases and J by 2 bases, with 9 bases left in between. This CDR3 is built from 15 residues. Germline V gene data show CDR1 as SGHAT and CDR2 as FQNNGV. The CDR3 bases are TGTGCCAGCAGCTTAGATCTAGGGCACACAGATACGCAGTATTTT. Its protein is CASSLDLGHTDTQYF.

The V gene is TRBV6-5, the J gene TRBJ1-2; D unclear. The CDR3 has 15 amino acids. With 2 bases removed from V and 2 bases from J, the gap between germline ends came to 12 bases. Germline CDR1 and CDR2: MNHEY and SVGAGI. The CDR3 region has the DNA TGTGCCAGCAGTTACGCGGCACGGCTCAACTATGGCTACACCTTC. Protein: CASSYAARLNYGYTF.

The rearrangement links TRBV7-8 to TRBJ1-1, with D unclear. Germline-derived CDR1 and CDR2 are SGHVS and FQNEAQ. The CDR3 consists of 15 residues. V was pared by 2 bases and J by 2 bases, with 12 bases between. The CDR3 bases are TGTGCCAGCAGCTTAAGTAAGACACCTAACACTGAAGCTTTCTTT. The encoded protein is CASSLSKTPNTEAFF.

About this clone: At one end, the junction sequence differs from germline, possibly due to a read error. This chain joins TRBV29-1 and TRBJ1-5; D remains ambiguous. In germline, CDR1 is SQVTM, CDR2 ANQGSEA. CDR3 length equals 14 residues. CDR3: CSVKDPGINQPQHF. CDR3 nucleotides: TGCAGCGTTAAAGACCCGGGGATTAATCAGCCCCAGCATTTT. Full variable domain (outside the CDR3, taken from reference TRBV29-1 and TRBJ1-5): SAVISQKPSRDICQRGTSLTIQCQVDSQVTMMFWYRQQPGQSLTLIATANQGSEATYESGFVIDKFPISRPNLTFSTLTVSNMSPEDSSIYLCSVKDPGINQPQHFGDGTRLSIL.

The V gene is TRBV15, the J gene TRBJ1-3; D call uncertain. The CDR3 consists of 13 residues. Germline V gene data show CDR1 as LNHNV and CDR2 as YYDKDF (reference sequence). Trimming pared 3 bases from V and 1 base from J, leaving 4 bases between. The CDR3 is CATSRESGNTIYF. CDR3 nucleotides: TGTGCCACCAGCAGGGAATCTGGAAACACCATATATTTT.

The chain carries TRBV7-9 and TRBJ2-3, with TRBD1 identical over 10 bases. This CDR3 region has 16 residues. V trimming: 5 bases; J trimming: 3 bases; junction bases outside the gene matches: 8. Germline lookup yields CDR1 SEHNR and CDR2 FQNEAQ (reference sequence). CDR3 bases: TGTGCCAGCAGCCCACAACCGGGACAGGGGACAGATACGCAGTATTTT. Amino acids: CASSPQPGQGTDTQYF. The full variable domain, completed using reference TRBV7-9 and TRBJ2-3, is DTGVSQNPRHKITKRGQNVTFRCDPISEHNRLYWYRQTLGQGPEFLTYFQNEAQLEKSRLLSDRFSAERPKGSFSTLEIQRTEQGDSAMYLCASSPQPGQGTDTQYFGPGTRLTVL.

The chain links TRBV5-6 to TRBJ1-3, with 9 positions matching TRBD1. Unmatched junction bases numbered 7, after V lost 4 bases and J lost 8 bases. There are 14 residues in the CDR3. Germline CDR1 is SGHDT and CDR2 is YYEEEE. The CDR3: CASSVWDRAHTIYF. CDR3 bases: TGTGCCAGCAGCGTATGGGACAGGGCCCACACCATATATTTT.

The chain couples TRBV2 to TRBJ1-2; 10 positions match TRBD1. The CDR3 consists of 14 residues. The germline V gene has CDR1 SNHLY and CDR2 FYNNEI. Trimming cost V 6 bases and J 8 bases; bases outside gene matches: 9. The CDR3 is CASRQGQGVGGYTF. The DNA for the CDR3 is TGTGCCAGCAGACAAGGACAGGGGGTGGGCGGCTACACCTTC.

The chain combines TRBV6-4 with TRBJ2-6, with TRBD2 matching 8 bases. Germline CDR1 MRHNA, CDR2 SNTAGT. J was trimmed by 0 bases and V by 6 bases; bases with no gene match: 1. The CDR3 has 15 amino acids. The CDR3 DNA reads as TGTGCCAGCAGCGGGACTAGCTCTGGGGCCAACGTCCTGACTTTC. Encoded protein: CASSGTSSGANVLTF.

This clone was seen once. The gene calls are TRBV9 and TRBJ1-2; D ambiguous. The germline V gene has CDR1 SGDLS and CDR2 YYNGEE. Trimming removed 0 bases at V and 8 bases at J, with 20 bases between. The CDR3 runs to 16 residues. CDR3 coding DNA: TGTGCCAGCAGCGTAGAGGCGGCCCCGAAGGGTCCAGGCTACACCTTC. Translated: CASSVEAAPKGPGYTF.